The rows below give T cell receptor beta chains drawn from one sample of a study of blood T cell repertoires in COVID-19. Assay used: immunoSEQ multiplex PCR; TCRdb lists only in-frame clones, some missing. The data contain over 400,000 clones, approximately 83% of them singletons. Input material: peripheral blood. These receptors originate from a human donor in a cohort sampled during active COVID-19. Both conserved end residues are part of each CDR3. D genes are given only for firm matches. Some rows have no size entry. The others give once, few or many, or a class for an expanded clone.

TRBV2	-	TRBJ1-5	-	CASTREGGGQPQHF	TGTGCCAGCACCCGGGAGGGGGGCGGGCAGCCCCAGCATTTT
TRBV29-1	-	TRBJ2-7	-	CSVSHGDYEQYF	TGCAGCGTCAGTCACGGGGACTACGAGCAGTACTTC
TRBV7-9	once	TRBJ2-3	TRBD2	CASSRPLAGGPSSADTQYF	TGTGCCAGCAGCCGCCCGCTAGCGGGAGGGCCCTCTTCCGCAGATACGCAGTATTTT
TRBV4-3	-	TRBJ1-6	-	CASSQGTSGNSPLHF	TGCGCCAGCAGCCAAGGAACCTCGGGAAATTCACCCCTCCACTTT
TRBV2	-	TRBJ1-5	TRBD1	CASKQTGFQPQHF	TGTGCCAGCAAACAGACAGGGTTTCAGCCCCAGCATTTT
TRBV7-3	-	TRBJ1-1	-	CASRWGQNTEAFF	TGTGCCAGCCGTTGGGGGCAGAACACTGAAGCTTTCTTT
TRBV15	-	TRBJ1-1	-	CATSREAEGTEAFF	TGTGCCACCAGCAGAGAGGCCGAGGGCACTGAAGCTTTCTTT
TRBV27	few	TRBJ1-4	TRBD1	CASSRLPGQGGEKLFF	TGTGCCAGCAGTCGTCTACCGGGACAGGGGGGTGAAAAACTGTTTTTT
TRBV6-6	once	TRBJ1-2	-	CASRQGLENGYTF	TGTGCCAGCAGACAGGGTTTAGAAAATGGCTACACCTTC
TRBV29-1	once	TRBJ1-2	-	CSVGENYGYTF	TGCAGCGTTGGGGAGAACTATGGCTACACCTTC
TRBV19	once	TRBJ2-2	TRBD1	CASSTQGVGELFF	TGTGCCAGTAGTACACAGGGGGTCGGGGAGCTGTTTTTT
TRBV9	-	TRBJ2-2	TRBD2	CASSVAPLRRLAGGRTGELFF	TGTGCCAGCAGCGTAGCCCCCCTAAGGAGACTAGCGGGAGGCCGTACCGGGGAGCTGTTTTTT
TRBV10-3	once	TRBJ2-3	-	CAISDRLRPGHGRDTQYF	TGTGCCATCAGTGACCGGCTACGTCCGGGACATGGGAGAGATACGCAGTATTTT
TRBV6-6	-	TRBJ2-3	-	CASSYPTHPGPDTQYF	TGTGCCAGCAGTTACCCCACTCATCCAGGGCCAGATACGCAGTATTTT
TRBV5-6	-	TRBJ1-2	TRBD1	CASSSLDRGKDGYTF	TGTGCCAGCAGCTCCCTGGACAGGGGAAAGGATGGCTACACCTTC
TRBV7-9	-	TRBJ2-7	TRBD2	CASTGGLAGVLGGYEQYF	TGTGCCAGCACCGGGGGGCTAGCGGGAGTACTAGGGGGTTACGAGCAGTACTTC
TRBV7-2	-	TRBJ2-1	-	CASSISGHRFF	TGTGCCAGCAGCATTAGCGGCCACCGGTTCTTC
TRBV11-2	-	TRBJ2-7	-	CASSTPVGYEQYF	TGTGCCAGCAGTACCCCCGTCGGCTACGAGCAGTACTTC
TRBV11-3	-	TRBJ2-3	-	CASSPGRTSTDTQYF	TGTGCCAGCAGCCCCGGACGGACTAGCACAGATACGCAGTATTTT
TRBV16	few	TRBJ2-7	TRBD2	CASSHSGDRGEQYF	TGTGCCAGCAGCCACAGCGGGGACCGGGGGGAGCAGTACTTC
TRBV5-4	-	TRBJ2-7	TRBD2	CASSAGTSGRGQYF	TGTGCCAGCAGCGCCGGGACTAGCGGGCGAGGGCAGTACTTC
TRBV5-1	-	TRBJ2-3	TRBD1	CASSLGQEPDTQYF	TGCGCCAGCAGCTTAGGACAGGAGCCAGATACGCAGTATTTT
TRBV19	-	TRBJ2-3	TRBD2	CASSTRRLAGGDLQYF	TGTGCCAGTAGTACCCGCAGACTAGCGGGAGGTGATTTGCAGTATTTT
TRBV19	few	TRBJ1-1	-	CASAWGRETEAFF	TGTGCCTCCGCTTGGGGGCGTGAGACTGAAGCTTTCTTT
TRBV2	-	TRBJ1-5	TRBD1	CASRMDRGSNQPQHF	TGTGCCAGCAGAATGGACAGGGGTAGCAATCAGCCCCAGCATTTT
TRBV7-3	-	TRBJ2-1	TRBD1	CASRLGTGQRQFF	TGTGCCAGCAGGCTTGGGACAGGGCAAAGGCAGTTCTTC
TRBV19	-	TRBJ2-5	TRBD1	CASSIQGVTETQYF	TGTGCCAGTAGTATACAGGGGGTGACAGAGACCCAGTACTTC
TRBV11-2	once	TRBJ2-3	TRBD2	CASTWTSGRGADTQYF	TGTGCCAGCACCTGGACTAGCGGGAGAGGTGCAGATACGCAGTATTTT